The rows below give T cell receptor beta chains drawn from one sample of a study of T cells after somatic rescue of genetic block. Sequencing was performed with immunoSEQ multiplex PCR; in TCRdb, only in-frame clones are kept and a portion is missing. The sample lists some 90,000 clones; 85% to 90% were seen once. Sample: peripheral blood mononuclear cells (PBMCs). These receptors were collected from a woman between 18 and 30 years old. Each CDR3 is given with its conserved first and last residue.

J gene,V gene,CDR3 protein
TRBJ2-7,TRBV5-1,CASSLDPAGGPYEQYF
TRBJ2-6,TRBV11-2,CASSLGSSGANVLTF
TRBJ1-1,TRBV4-1,CASSHQRTGQVEAFF
TRBJ1-5,TRBV30,CAWSDGGMGQPQHF
TRBJ2-3,TRBV5-4,CASSAPGQDGTDTQYF
TRBJ2-5,TRBV11-2,CASSLGPGTQYF
TRBJ2-1,TRBV19,CASRTRAGGDNEQFF
TRBJ1-1,TRBV27,CASSNGAVTEAFF
TRBJ2-7,TRBV27,CASSYGRDRRIYEQYF
TRBJ2-5,TRBV7-7,CASSRLVGYQETQYF
TRBJ1-2,TRBV27,CASSPPGQGFYGYTF
TRBJ1-4,TRBV5-1,CASSLGAGPNEKLFF
TRBJ1-2,TRBV5-6,CASSLGTGTYGYTF
TRBJ2-2,TRBV6-6,CASSRRTSFGELFF
TRBJ2-3,TRBV19,CASSIRGPDTQYF
TRBJ1-5,TRBV9,CASSVGGEGNQPQHF
TRBJ2-5,TRBV29-1,CSVAQGQSQETQYF
TRBJ2-5,TRBV7-9,CASSLGRTGEETQYF
TRBJ2-7,TRBV29-1,CSVEVGRTYEQYF
TRBJ2-3,TRBV27,CASSLSGTDTQYF
TRBJ1-3,TRBV9,CASSVAVSGNTIYF
TRBJ2-7,TRBV6-1,CASSVADRASYEQYF
TRBJ1-5,TRBV30,CAWSVRWGNQPQHF
TRBJ1-3,TRBV30,CAWRDKGAGNTIYF
TRBJ2-5,TRBV28,CASSIAGGPLGTQYF
TRBJ2-7,TRBV10-3,CAIREGLAAYEQYF
TRBJ2-7,TRBV7-8,CASSLGLAENPYEQYF
TRBJ1-6,TRBV28,CASSSVTGTSPLHF
TRBJ2-2,TRBV27,CASSWSLTGELFF
TRBJ2-1,TRBV11-3,CASSHGQGRDEQFF
TRBJ1-4,TRBV6-4,CASSDSDRANATNEKLFF
TRBJ2-7,TRBV7-2,CASARERERDEQYF
TRBJ1-5,TRBV4-2,CASSQGTGGREQPQHF
TRBJ2-3,TRBV29-1,CSVEDLALGTDTQYF
TRBJ2-2,TRBV4-1,CASSHLRAYNTGELFF
TRBJ2-5,TRBV9,CASSARREPKETQYF
TRBJ1-2,TRBV25-1,CASSEFLSTGIGYTF
TRBJ1-1,TRBV28,CASSFTYRGGNTEAFF
TRBJ1-1,TRBV19,CASSMRETGLTEAFF
TRBJ2-1,TRBV7-8,CASSPREGAYNEQFF
TRBJ2-1,TRBV6-5,CASSYSFLTNYNEQFF
TRBJ1-1,TRBV27,CASSPRTGNTEAFF
TRBJ1-1,TRBV5-1,CASRRAVMNTEAFF
TRBJ2-7,TRBV27,CASSFGYRPDYEQYF
TRBJ2-7,TRBV19,CASSRVSGVYEQYF
TRBJ2-7,TRBV15,CATSGALGGGFEQYF
TRBJ2-3,TRBV6-5,CASSYEGLTDTQYF
TRBJ2-1,TRBV13,CASSLGSGRATYNEQFF
TRBJ1-5,TRBV6-5,CASRIRGANQPQHF
TRBJ2-5,TRBV5-6,CASSFLGTQYF
TRBJ1-2,TRBV20-1,CSARTQGAPAF
TRBJ1-1,TRBV10-3,CAIQGSATEAFF
TRBJ1-1,TRBV18,CASSPLAQDTEAFF
TRBJ2-6,TRBV14,CASSPRYRGLKDGANVLTF
TRBJ2-3,TRBV10-3,CAISGRTSGYTDTQYF
TRBJ2-2,TRBV30,CAWMQSTGELFF
TRBJ2-1,TRBV28,CASTPPLAGEINEQFF
TRBJ2-1,TRBV15,CATSIHLAESGPYNEQFF